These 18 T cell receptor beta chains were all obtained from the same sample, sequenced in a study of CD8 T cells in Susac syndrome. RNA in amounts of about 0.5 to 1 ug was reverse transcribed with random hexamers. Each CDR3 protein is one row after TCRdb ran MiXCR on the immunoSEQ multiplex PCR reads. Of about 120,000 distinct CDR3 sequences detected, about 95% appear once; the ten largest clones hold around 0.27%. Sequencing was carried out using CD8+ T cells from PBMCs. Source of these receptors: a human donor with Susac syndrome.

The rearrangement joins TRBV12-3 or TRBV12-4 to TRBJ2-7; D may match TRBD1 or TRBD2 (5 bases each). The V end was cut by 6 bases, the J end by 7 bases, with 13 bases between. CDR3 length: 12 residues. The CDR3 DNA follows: TGTGCCAGCAGCTACGCAGGGACGGAGCAGTACTTC. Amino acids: CASSYAGTEQYF.

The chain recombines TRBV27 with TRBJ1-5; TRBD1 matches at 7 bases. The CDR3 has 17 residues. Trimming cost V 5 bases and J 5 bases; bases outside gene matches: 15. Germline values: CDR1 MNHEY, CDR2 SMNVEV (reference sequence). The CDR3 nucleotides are TGTGCCAGCAGTCCCCAAGGGGGCCCGGCGCGAGATCAGCCCCAGCATTTT. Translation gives CASSPQGGPARDQPQHF.

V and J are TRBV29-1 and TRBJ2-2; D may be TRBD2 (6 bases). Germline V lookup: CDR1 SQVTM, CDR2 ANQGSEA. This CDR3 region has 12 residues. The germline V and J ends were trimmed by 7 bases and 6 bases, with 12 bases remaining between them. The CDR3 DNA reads TGCAGCGAACGAACGGGGGCCGGGGAGCTGTTTTTT. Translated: CSERTGAGELFF.

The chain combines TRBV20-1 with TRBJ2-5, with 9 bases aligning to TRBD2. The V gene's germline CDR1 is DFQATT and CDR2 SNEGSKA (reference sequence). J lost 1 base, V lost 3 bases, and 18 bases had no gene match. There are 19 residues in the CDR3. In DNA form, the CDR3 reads TGCAGTGCTAGTTTCGCGGGGACTACCAGCGGGGGGCCCCAAGAGACCCAGTACTTC. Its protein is CSASFAGTTSGGPQETQYF.

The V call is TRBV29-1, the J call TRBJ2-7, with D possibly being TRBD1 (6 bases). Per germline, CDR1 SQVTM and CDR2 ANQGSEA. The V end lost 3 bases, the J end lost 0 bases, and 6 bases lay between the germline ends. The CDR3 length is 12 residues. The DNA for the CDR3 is TGCAGCGTTGACAGGGGCTCCTACGAGCAGTACTTC. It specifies CSVDRGSYEQYF.

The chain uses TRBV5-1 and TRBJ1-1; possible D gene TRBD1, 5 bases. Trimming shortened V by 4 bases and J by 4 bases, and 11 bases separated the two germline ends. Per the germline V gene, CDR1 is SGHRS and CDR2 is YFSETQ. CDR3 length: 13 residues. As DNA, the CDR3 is TGCGCCAGCAGCATTGAAGGGGTCACTGAAGCTTTCTTT. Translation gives CASSIEGVTEAFF.

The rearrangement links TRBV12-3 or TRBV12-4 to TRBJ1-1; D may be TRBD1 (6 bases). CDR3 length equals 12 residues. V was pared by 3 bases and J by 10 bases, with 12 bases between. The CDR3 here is CASSFDRSSAFF. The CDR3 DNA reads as TGTGCCAGCAGTTTCGACAGGTCTTCAGCTTTCTTT.

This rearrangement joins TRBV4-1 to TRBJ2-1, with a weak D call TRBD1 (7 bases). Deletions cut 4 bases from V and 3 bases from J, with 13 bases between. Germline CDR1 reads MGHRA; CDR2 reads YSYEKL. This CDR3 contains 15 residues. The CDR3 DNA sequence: TGCGCCAGCAGCCCCCGCGGGGACAGCTACAATGAGCAGTTCTTC. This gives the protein CASSPRGDSYNEQFF.

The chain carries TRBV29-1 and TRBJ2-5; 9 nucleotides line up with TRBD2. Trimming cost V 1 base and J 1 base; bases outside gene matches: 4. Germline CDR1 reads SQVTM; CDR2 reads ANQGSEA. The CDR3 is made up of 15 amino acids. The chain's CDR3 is CSVEGVAGVQETQYF. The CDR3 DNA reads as TGCAGCGTTGAAGGGGTAGCGGGGGTCCAAGAGACCCAGTACTTC.

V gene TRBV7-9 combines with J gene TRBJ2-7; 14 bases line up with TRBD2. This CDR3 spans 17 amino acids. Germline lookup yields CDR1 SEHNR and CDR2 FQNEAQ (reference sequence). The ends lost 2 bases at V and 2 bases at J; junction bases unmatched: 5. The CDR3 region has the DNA TGTGCCAGCAGCTTACTCCAGACTAGCGGGGGGGCCTACGAGCAGTACTTC. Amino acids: CASSLLQTSGGAYEQYF. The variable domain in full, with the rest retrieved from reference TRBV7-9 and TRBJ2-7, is DTGVSQNPRHKITKRGQNVTFRCDPISEHNRLYWYRQTLGQGPEFLTYFQNEAQLEKSRLLSDRFSAERPKGSFSTLEIQRTEQGDSAMYLCASSLLQTSGGAYEQYFGPGTRLTVT.

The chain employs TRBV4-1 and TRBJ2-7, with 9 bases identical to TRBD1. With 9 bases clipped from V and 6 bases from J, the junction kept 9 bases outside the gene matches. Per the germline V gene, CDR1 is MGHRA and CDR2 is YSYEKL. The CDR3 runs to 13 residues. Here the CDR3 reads CASTGGGGSEQYF. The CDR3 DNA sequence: TGCGCCAGTACAGGGGGCGGAGGTTCCGAGCAGTACTTC.

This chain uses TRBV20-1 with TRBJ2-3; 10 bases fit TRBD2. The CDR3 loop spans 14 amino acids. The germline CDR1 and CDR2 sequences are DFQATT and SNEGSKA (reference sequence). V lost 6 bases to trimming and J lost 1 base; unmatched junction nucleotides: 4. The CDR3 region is CSATTSGRTDTQYF. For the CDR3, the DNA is TGCAGTGCCACGACTAGCGGGCGCACAGATACGCAGTATTTT.

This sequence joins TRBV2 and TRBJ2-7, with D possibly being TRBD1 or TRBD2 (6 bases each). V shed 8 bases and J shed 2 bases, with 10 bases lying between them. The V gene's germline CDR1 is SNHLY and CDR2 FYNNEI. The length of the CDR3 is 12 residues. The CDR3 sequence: CASGGRTYEQYF. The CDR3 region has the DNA TGTGCCAGCGGGGGGCGAACCTACGAGCAGTACTTC.

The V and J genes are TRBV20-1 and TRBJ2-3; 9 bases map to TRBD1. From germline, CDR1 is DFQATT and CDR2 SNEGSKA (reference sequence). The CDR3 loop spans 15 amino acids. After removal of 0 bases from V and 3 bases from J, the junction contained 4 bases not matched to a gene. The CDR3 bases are TGCAGTGCTAGAGATCACGACAGGGGGACAGATACGCAGTATTTT. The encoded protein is CSARDHDRGTDTQYF.

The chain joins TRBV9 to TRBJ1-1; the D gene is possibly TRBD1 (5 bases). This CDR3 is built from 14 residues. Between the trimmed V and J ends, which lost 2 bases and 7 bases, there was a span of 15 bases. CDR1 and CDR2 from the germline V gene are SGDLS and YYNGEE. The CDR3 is CASSVIPEGVEAFF. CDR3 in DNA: TGTGCCAGCAGCGTGATCCCCGAAGGGGTTGAAGCTTTCTTT. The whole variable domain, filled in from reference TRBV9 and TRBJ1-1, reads DSGVTQTPKHLITATGQRVTLRCSPRSGDLSVYWYQQSLDQGLQFLIQYYNGEERAKGNILERFSAQQFPDLHSELNLSSLELGDSALYFCASSVIPEGVEAFFGQGTRLTVV.

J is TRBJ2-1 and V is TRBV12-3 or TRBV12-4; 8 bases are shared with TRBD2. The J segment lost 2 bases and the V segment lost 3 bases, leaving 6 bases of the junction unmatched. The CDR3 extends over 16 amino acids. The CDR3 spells CASSFTRGGTYNEQFF. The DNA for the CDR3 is TGTGCCAGCAGTTTTACTCGCGGGGGGACCTACAATGAGCAGTTCTTC.

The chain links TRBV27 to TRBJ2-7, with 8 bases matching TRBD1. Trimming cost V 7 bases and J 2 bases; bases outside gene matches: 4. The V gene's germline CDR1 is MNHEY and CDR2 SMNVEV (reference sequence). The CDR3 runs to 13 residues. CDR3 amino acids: CASIGTGAYEQYF. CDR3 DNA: TGTGCCAGCATAGGGACAGGAGCCTACGAGCAGTACTTC.

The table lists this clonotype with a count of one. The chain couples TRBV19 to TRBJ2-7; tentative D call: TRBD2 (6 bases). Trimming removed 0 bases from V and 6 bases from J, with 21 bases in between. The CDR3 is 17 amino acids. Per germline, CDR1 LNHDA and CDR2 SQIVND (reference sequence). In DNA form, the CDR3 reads TGTGCCAGTAGTATAGATCCGGCCGGGGGAGATCACTGCGAGCAGTACTTC. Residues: CASSIDPAGGDHCEQYF.